The 11 T cell receptor beta chains below come from one sample, sequenced in a study of blood T cell repertoires in COVID-19. Clones were sequenced by immunoSEQ multiplex PCR, and TCRdb holds only the in-frame ones, with some missing. The table shows under 250,000 clones, with around 86% occurring only once. The material sequenced was PBMCs or T cells enriched from blood (not recorded which). These receptors all come from a woman aged 45-59 years with acute COVID-19.

This chain joins TRBV27 and TRBJ1-1; TRBD1 matches 7 bases. V shed 5 bases, J shed 4 bases, and the junction held 4 bases outside the gene matches. Germline V CDR1 and CDR2: MNHEY, SMNVEV (reference sequence). The CDR3 covers 13 residues. The CDR3 loop reads CASSTTGVTEAFF. As DNA, the CDR3 is TGTGCCAGCAGTACCACAGGGGTCACTGAAGCTTTCTTT.

The V and J genes are TRBV5-1 and TRBJ1-1; TRBD1 is a possible D gene (5 bases). CDR1 SGHRS and CDR2 YFSETQ come from the germline V gene. The CDR3 is 14 residues long. V was clipped by 1 base and J by 0 bases, with 7 bases between them. CDR3 in DNA: TGCGCCAGCAGCTTGCAGGGTGTGAACACTGAAGCTTTCTTT. Protein: CASSLQGVNTEAFF.

The chain uses TRBV7-2 and TRBJ2-1; tentatively, D is TRBD1 (6 bases). V was pared by 6 bases and J by 0 bases, with 9 bases between. Germline assignment: CDR1 SGHTA and CDR2 FQGNSA. The CDR3 has 14 residues. DNA for the CDR3: TGTGCCAGCAGAAAGGGGGACTCCTACAATGAGCAGTTCTTC. As protein: CASRKGDSYNEQFF.

For the CDR3, the DNA is TGTGCCAGCACCCCGGGAGGCCTAGGGAATGAGCAGTTCTTC. As protein: CASTPGGLGNEQFF. V and J are TRBV3-1 (or the pseudogene TRBV3-2) and TRBJ2-1, with 7 positions matching TRBD2. CDR3 size: 14 residues. The V gene end was trimmed by 7 bases and the J gene end by 7 bases; junction bases not matched to a gene: 10. From germline, CDR1 is LGHDT and CDR2 YNNKEL (reference sequence).

The genes are TRBV2 and TRBJ1-4, with no clear D. CDR1 is SNHLY, CDR2 FYNNEI, per germline. The CDR3 length is 15 residues. Trimming took off 7 bases at V and 7 bases at J, with 19 bases between the two ends. Here the CDR3 reads CASIPQPLGSEKLFF. For the CDR3, the DNA is TGTGCCAGCATTCCACAGCCACTTGGGAGTGAAAAACTGTTTTTT.

V gene TRBV18 combines with J gene TRBJ2-7; D possibly corresponds to TRBD1 (6 bases). This CDR3 spans 14 amino acids. V was clipped by 1 base and J by 5 bases, with 12 bases between them. Germline assignment: CDR1 KGHSH and CDR2 LQKENI. The CDR3 loop reads CASSPQSGVNEQYF. CDR3 coding DNA: TGTGCCAGCTCACCACAATCAGGGGTCAACGAGCAGTACTTC.

With regard to this clone: The junction differs from germline at one of its ends, possibly a read error. The rearrangement joins TRBV7-8 to TRBJ2-6; D might be TRBD1 (6 bases). CDR1 is SGHVS, CDR2 FQNEAQ, per germline. This CDR3 is 18 amino acids long. The DNA for the CDR3 is TGTGCCAGCAGCGTAGCCGGGACATTAAGCTCTGGGGCCAACGTCCCGACTTTC. Its translation: CASSVAGTLSSGANVPTF.

This clone was detected only a few times. This chain joins TRBV30 and TRBJ2-7; D is possibly TRBD1 (6 bases). V lost 3 bases and J lost 0, with 12 bases in between. The germline V gene encodes CDR1 GTSNPN and CDR2 SVGIG (reference sequence). This CDR3 spans 14 amino acids. The CDR3 loop is CAWSGQTSSYEQYF. The CDR3 coding sequence is TGTGCCTGGAGCGGACAGACAAGCTCCTACGAGCAGTACTTC.

V gene TRBV6-4 combines with J gene TRBJ2-3; unclear D gene. Germline loops: CDR1 MRHNA, CDR2 SNTAGT. Trimming removed 6 bases at V and 6 bases at J, with 16 bases between. The CDR3 is made up of 14 amino acids. DNA for the CDR3: TGTGCCAGCAGCACGAACCGAGCGTCGGATACGCAGTATTTT. This codes for CASSTNRASDTQYF.

V is TRBV5-1 and J is TRBJ1-1, with D hard to call. The CDR3 is 14 residues long. Trimming cost V 5 bases and J 3 bases, with 14 bases left between them. Germline CDR1 is SGHRS and CDR2 is YFSETQ. The CDR3 spells CASRKELTDTEAFF. The CDR3 DNA reads as TGCGCCAGCAGGAAGGAGCTGACGGACACTGAAGCTTTCTTT.

The chain combines TRBV6-4 with TRBJ2-7; tentatively, D is TRBD1 (6 bases). V was shortened by 3 bases and J by 4 bases, with 19 bases between the two germline ends. The CDR3 contains 16 residues. Germline values: CDR1 MRHNA, CDR2 SNTAGT. The chain's CDR3 is CASSETGPVDEYEQYF. The CDR3 region has the DNA TGTGCCAGCAGTGAGACAGGACCAGTAGATGAGTACGAGCAGTACTTC.